Sequencing of this T cell receptor beta chain was carried out in a study of T cell responses to AZD1222 COVID-19 vaccine. About the study: Recipients boosted at about 4 weeks or about 12 weeks are pooled.

Libraries were prepared by immunoSEQ multiplex PCR; TCRdb keeps only in-frame clonotypes and omits some of them. The sample contains more than 100,000 clones, roughly 87% of which appear only once. Per the germline V gene, CDR1 is LNHDA and CDR2 is SQIVND (reference sequence). Trimming removed 11 bases at V and 2 bases at J, with 13 bases between. The CDR3 spans 13 residues. The sequence came from an adult in good health. This specimen was peripheral blood, taken on day 0 of AZD1222 vaccination. V usage is TRBV19 and J usage is TRBJ2-1; a weak D match, TRBD2 (7 bases). The CDR3 bases are TGTGCCCAGAAAGGGGGGGCCTACAATGAGCAGTTCTTC. It codes for CAQKGGAYNEQFF.